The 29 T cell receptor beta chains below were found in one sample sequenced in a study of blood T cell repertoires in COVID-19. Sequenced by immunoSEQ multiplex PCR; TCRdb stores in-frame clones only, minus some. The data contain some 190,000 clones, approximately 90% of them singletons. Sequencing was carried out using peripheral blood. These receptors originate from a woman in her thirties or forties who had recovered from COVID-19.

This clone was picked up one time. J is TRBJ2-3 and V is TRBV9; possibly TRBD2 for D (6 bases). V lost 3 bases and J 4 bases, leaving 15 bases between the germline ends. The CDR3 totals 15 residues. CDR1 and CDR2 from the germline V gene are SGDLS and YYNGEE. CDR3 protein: CASSESGGVADTQYF. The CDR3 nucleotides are TGTGCCAGCAGCGAGAGTGGAGGGGTGGCAGATACGCAGTATTTT.

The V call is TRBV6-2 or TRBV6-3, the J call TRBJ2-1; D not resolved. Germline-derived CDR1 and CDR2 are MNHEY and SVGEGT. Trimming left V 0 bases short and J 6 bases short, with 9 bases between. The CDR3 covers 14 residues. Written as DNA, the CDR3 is TGTGCCAGCAGTTACTCCTCCACGAGCAATGAGCAGTTCTTC. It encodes CASSYSSTSNEQFF.

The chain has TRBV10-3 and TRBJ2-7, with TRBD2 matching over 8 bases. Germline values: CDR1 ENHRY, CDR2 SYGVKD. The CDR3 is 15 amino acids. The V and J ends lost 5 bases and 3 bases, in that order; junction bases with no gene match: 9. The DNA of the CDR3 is TGTGCCATCAGTCCCGGGGGGACTAGTAACTACGAGCAGTACTTC. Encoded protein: CAISPGGTSNYEQYF.

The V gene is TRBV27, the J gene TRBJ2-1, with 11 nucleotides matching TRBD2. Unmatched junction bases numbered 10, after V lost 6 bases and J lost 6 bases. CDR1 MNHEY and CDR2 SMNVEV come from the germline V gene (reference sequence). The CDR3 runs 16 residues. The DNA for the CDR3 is TGTGCCAGCAGATTCCTTTTAGCGGGAGGGGGCAATGAGCAGTTCTTC. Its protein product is CASRFLLAGGGNEQFF.

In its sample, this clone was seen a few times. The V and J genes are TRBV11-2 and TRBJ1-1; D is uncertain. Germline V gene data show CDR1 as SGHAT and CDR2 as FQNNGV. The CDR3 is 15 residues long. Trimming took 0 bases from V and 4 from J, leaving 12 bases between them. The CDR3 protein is CASSLEFLAVTEAFF. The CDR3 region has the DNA TGTGCCAGCAGCTTAGAGTTCCTAGCCGTCACTGAAGCTTTCTTT. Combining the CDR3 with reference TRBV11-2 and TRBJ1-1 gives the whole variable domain EAGVAQSPRYKIIEKRQSVAFWCNPISGHATLYWYQQILGQGPKLLIQFQNNGVVDDSQLPKDRFSAERLKGVDSTLKIQPAKLEDSAVYLCASSLEFLAVTEAFFGQGTRLTVV.

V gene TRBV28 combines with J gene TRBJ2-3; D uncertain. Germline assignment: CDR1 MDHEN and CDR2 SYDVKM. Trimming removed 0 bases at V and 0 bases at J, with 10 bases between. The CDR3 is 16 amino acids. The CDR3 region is CASSLWAATSTDTQYF. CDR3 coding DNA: TGTGCCAGCAGTTTATGGGCGGCCACTAGCACAGATACGCAGTATTTT.

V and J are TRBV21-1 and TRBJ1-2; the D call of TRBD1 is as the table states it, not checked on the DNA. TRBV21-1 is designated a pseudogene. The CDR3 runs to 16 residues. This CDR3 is CASSARTETGFYGYTF. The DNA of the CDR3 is TGTGCCAGCAGCGCACGGACAGAGACGGGCTTCTATGGCTACACCTTC.

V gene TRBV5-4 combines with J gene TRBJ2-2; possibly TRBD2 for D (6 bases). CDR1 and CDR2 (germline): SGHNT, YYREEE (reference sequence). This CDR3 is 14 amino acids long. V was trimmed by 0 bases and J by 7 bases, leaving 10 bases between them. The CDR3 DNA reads TGTGCCAGCAGCTTGGGGATCGGGGGCGGGGAGCTGTTTTTT. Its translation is CASSLGIGGGELFF.

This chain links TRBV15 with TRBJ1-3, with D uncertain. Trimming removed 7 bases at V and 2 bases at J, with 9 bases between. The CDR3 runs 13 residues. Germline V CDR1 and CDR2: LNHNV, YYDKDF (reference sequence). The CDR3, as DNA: TGTGCCACCACCCCGGCGGCTGGAAACACCATATATTTT. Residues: CATTPAAGNTIYF.

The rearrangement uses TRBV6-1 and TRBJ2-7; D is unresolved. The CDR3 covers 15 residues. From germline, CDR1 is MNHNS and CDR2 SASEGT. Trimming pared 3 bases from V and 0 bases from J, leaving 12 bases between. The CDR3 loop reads CASSDRSGYSYEQYF. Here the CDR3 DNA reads TGTGCCAGCAGTGACCGATCAGGCTACTCCTACGAGCAGTACTTC.

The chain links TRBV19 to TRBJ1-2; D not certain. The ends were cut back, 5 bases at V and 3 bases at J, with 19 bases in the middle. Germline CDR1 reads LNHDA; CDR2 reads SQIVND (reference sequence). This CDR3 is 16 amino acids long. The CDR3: CASSEFPFTDDYGYTF. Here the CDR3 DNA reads TGTGCCAGTAGTGAATTTCCCTTTACAGATGACTATGGCTACACCTTC. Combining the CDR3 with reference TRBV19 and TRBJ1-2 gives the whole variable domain DGGITQSPKYLFRKEGQNVTLSCEQNLNHDAMYWYRQDPGQGLRLIYYSQIVNDFQKGDIAEGYSVSREKKESFPLTVTSAQKNPTAFYLCASSEFPFTDDYGYTFGSGTRLTVV.

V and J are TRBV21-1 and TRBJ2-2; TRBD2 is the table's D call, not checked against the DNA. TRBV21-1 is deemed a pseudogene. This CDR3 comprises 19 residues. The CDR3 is CASSKGGFTSGSKGGELFF. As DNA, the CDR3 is TGTGCCAGCAGCAAAGGGGGTTTCACGAGCGGGAGTAAGGGCGGGGAGCTGTTTTTT.

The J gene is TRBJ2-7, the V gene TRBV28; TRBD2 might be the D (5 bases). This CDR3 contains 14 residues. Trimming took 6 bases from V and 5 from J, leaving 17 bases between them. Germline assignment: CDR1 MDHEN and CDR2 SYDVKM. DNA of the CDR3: TGTGCCAGCAGACGGGCCCCAATGGAGGACGAGCAGTACTTC. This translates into CASRRAPMEDEQYF.

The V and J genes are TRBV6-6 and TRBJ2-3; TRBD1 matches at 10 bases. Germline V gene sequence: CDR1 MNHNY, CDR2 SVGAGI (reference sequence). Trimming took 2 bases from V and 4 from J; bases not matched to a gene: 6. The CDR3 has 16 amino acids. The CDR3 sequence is CASSYQGTGEADTQYF. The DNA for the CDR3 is TGTGCCAGCAGTTACCAGGGGACAGGGGAGGCAGATACGCAGTATTTT.

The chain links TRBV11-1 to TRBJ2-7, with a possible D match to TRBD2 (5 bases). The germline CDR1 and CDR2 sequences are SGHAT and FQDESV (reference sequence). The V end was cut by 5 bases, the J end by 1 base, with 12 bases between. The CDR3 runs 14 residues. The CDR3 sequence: CASSHRDSSYEQYF. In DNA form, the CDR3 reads TGTGCCAGCAGCCACCGGGATTCATCCTACGAGCAGTACTTC.

CDR3 bases: TGTGCCAGTGGGGGACTAGCGGGAGAAGAGACCCAGTACTTC. Its protein product is CASGGLAGEETQYF. The rearrangement links TRBV19 to TRBJ2-5, with TRBD2 matching over 14 bases. Trimming removed 8 bases from V and 3 bases from J; junction bases left unmatched: 2. In germline, CDR1 is LNHDA, CDR2 SQIVND (reference sequence). There are 14 residues in the CDR3.

Here the CDR3 DNA reads TGCGCCAGCAGCCAAGATTGGACAGGGGGGCGGCCCCAGCATTTT. Its translation is CASSQDWTGGRPQHF. This chain joins TRBV4-1 and TRBJ1-5, with 10 bases that match TRBD1. The V and J ends lost 0 bases and 9 bases, in that order; junction bases with no gene match: 5. This CDR3 contains 15 residues. CDR1 is MGHRA, CDR2 YSYEKL, per germline.

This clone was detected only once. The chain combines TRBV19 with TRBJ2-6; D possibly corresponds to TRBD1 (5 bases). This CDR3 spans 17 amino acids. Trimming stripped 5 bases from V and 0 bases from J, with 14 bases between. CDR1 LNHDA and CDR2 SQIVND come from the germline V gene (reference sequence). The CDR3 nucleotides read TGTGCCAGTAGTGTTGCTCAGGGTAGCTCTGGGGCCAACGTCCTGACTTTC. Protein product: CASSVAQGSSGANVLTF.

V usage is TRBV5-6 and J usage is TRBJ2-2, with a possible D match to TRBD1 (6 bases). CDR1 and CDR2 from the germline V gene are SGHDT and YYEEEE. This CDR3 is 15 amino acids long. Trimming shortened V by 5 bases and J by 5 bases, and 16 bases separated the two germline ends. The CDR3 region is CASRMIRGRTGELFF. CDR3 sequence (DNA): TGTGCCAGCAGAATGATCAGGGGCCGGACCGGGGAGCTGTTTTTT.

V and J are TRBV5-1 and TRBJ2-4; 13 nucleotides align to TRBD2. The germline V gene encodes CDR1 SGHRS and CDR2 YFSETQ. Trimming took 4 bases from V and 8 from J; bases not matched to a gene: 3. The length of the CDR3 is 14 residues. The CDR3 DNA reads TGCGCCAGCAGCGGACTAGCGGGAGAGGACATTCAGTACTTC. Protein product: CASSGLAGEDIQYF.

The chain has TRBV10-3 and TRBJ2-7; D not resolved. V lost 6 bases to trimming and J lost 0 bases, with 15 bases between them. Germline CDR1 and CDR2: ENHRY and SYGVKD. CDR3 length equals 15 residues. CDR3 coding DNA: TGTGCCATCAGCTACTCCGACGGAGTCTCCTACGAGCAGTACTTC. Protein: CAISYSDGVSYEQYF.

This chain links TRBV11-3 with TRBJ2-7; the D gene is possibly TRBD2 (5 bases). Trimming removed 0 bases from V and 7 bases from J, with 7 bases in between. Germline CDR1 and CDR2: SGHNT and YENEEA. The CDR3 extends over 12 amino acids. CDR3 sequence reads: CASSLDRGEQYF. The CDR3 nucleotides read TGTGCCAGCAGCTTAGATCGGGGAGAGCAGTACTTC.

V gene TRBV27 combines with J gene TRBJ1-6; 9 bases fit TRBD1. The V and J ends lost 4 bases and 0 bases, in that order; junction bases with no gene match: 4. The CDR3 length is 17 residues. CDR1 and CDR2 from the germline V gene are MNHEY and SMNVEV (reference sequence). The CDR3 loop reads CASSSTGGRSYNSPLHF. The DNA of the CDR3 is TGTGCCAGCAGTTCGACAGGGGGTCGCTCCTATAATTCACCCCTCCACTTT.

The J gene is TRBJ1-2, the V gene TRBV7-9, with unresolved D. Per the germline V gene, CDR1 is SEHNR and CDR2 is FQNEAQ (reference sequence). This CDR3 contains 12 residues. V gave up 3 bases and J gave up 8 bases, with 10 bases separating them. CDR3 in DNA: TGTGCCAGCAGCTTGGAAACGCGGGGCTACACCTTC. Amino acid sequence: CASSLETRGYTF.

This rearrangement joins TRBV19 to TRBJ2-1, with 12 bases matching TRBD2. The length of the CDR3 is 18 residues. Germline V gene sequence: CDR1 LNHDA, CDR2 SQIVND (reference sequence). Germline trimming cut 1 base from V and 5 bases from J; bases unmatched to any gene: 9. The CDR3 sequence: CASSIASSSGRADNEQFF. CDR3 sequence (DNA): TGTGCCAGTAGTATAGCTTCGTCTAGCGGGAGGGCCGACAATGAGCAGTTCTTC.

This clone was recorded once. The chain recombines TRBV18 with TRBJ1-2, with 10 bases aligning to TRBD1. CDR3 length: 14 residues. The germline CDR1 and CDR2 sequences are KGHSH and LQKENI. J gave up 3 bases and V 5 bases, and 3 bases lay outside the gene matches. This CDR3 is CASSSGTGDYGYTF. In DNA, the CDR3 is TGTGCCAGCTCATCCGGGACAGGGGACTATGGCTACACCTTC. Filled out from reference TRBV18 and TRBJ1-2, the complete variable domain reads NAGVMQNPRHLVRRRGQEARLRCSPMKGHSHVYWYRQLPEEGLKFMVYLQKENIIDESGMPKERFSAEFPKEGPSILRIQQVVRGDSAAYFCASSSGTGDYGYTFGSGTRLTVV.

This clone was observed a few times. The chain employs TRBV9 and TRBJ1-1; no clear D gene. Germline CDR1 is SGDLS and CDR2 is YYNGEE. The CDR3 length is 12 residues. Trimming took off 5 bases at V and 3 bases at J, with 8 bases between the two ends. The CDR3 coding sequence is TGTGCCAGCAGTCGCACAGACACTGAAGCTTTCTTT. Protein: CASSRTDTEAFF.

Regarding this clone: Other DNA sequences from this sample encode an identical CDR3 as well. The CDR3 loop is CSVEGGTSGDYEQYF. For the CDR3, the DNA is TGCAGCGTTGAGGGGGGGACTAGCGGGGACTACGAGCAGTACTTC. The chain carries TRBV29-1 and TRBJ2-7, with TRBD2 identical over 13 bases. V was pared by 3 bases and J by 3 bases, with 5 bases of the junction left unmatched. This CDR3 has 15 residues. Germline V gene data show CDR1 as SQVTM and CDR2 as ANQGSEA.

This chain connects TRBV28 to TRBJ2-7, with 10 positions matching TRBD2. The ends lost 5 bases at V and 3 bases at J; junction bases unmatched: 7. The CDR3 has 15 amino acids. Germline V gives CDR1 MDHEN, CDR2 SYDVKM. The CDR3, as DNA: TGTGCCAGCAGTCTGGGGCTAGCGGGAGTCTACGAGCAGTACTTC. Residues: CASSLGLAGVYEQYF. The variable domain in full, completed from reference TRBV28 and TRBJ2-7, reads DVKVTQSSRYLVKRTGEKVFLECVQDMDHENMFWYRQDPGLGLRLIYFSYDVKMKEKGDIPEGYSVSREKKERFSLILESASTNQTSMYLCASSLGLAGVYEQYFGPGTRLTVT.